This TCR beta chain was documented in a study of tumor T cells in aggressive B-cell lymphoma. This table comes from immunoSEQ multiplex PCR, and its TCRdb copy is limited to in-frame clones, with some not included. The sample records 5,900 or so clones, over 65% being singletons. This CDR3 region has 15 residues. Sequencing input: tumor tissue. This chain connects TRBV21-1 to TRBJ2-1; the table assigns TRBD2, which was not confirmed against the DNA. TRBV21-1 is deemed a pseudogene. The sequence derives from an adult with diffuse large B cell lymphoma. The CDR3 region is CASSKVRGTGNEQFF. In DNA form, the CDR3 reads TGTGCCAGCAGCAAAGTCAGAGGAACCGGCAATGAGCAGTTCTTC.